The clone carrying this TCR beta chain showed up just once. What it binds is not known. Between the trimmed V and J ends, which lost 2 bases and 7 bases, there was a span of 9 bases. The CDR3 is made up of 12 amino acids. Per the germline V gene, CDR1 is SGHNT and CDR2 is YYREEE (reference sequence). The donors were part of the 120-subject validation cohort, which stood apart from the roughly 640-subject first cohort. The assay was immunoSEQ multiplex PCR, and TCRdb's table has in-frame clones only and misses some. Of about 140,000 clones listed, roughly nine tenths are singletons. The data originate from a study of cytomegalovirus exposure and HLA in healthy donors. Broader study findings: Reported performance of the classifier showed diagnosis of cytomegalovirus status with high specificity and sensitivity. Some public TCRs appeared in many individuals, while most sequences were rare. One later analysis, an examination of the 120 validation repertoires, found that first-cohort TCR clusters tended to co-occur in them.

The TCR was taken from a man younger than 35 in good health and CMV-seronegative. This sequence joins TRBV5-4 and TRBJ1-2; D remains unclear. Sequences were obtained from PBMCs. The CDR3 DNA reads TGTGCCAGCAGCTTCCGGAGCAGTGGCTACACCTTC. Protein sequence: CASSFRSSGYTF.